A selection of T cell receptor beta chains follows, all from one sample in a study of T cell responses to AZD1222 COVID-19 vaccine. Sequencing was performed with immunoSEQ multiplex PCR; in TCRdb, only in-frame clones are kept and a portion is missing. The sample contains over 100,000 clones, 70% to 90% of which appear only once. The sequences come from peripheral blood, collected on day 0 of AZD1222 vaccination. The origin of the receptors is an adult in good health. The CDR3 runs from the conserved cysteine through the conserved F or W. A clone size is listed for some rows: how often the clone was seen (once, few, many), or a class if it is expanded.

V,size,J,CDR3
TRBV6-1,.,TRBJ2-5,CASSERVSTRETQYF
TRBV11-2,.,TRBJ2-1,CASSLVGRNEQFF
TRBV5-1,.,TRBJ2-6,CASSLVGSSGANVLTF
TRBV7-2,.,TRBJ1-5,CASSLGMTANQPQHF
TRBV9,.,TRBJ1-6,CASSARGGNSPLHF
TRBV7-9,.,TRBJ2-3,CASSPWLDYSTDTQYF
TRBV28,.,TRBJ2-5,CASSLMGLAYQYF
TRBV7-9,.,TRBJ2-4,CASSLHVAKNIQYF
TRBV15,.,TRBJ1-1,CATSNRDTEAFF
TRBV2,.,TRBJ1-1,CASSTGYTEAFF
TRBV24-1,.,TRBJ1-2,CATSDLQGQFGYTF
TRBV28,.,TRBJ2-2,CASTVVVSTGELFF
TRBV5-1,.,TRBJ2-1,CASSVNPGEGRRNEQFF
TRBV21-1,.,TRBJ2-1,CASSKRKQGIGEQFF
TRBV5-1,.,TRBJ1-5,CASSLIQGDQPQHF
TRBV7-2,.,TRBJ2-1,CASRLAGGPYNEQFF
TRBV24-1,.,TRBJ2-2,CATSDFRQGAPGELFF
TRBV6-2/TRBV6-3,.,TRBJ2-7,CASSHHGGRGSYEQYF
TRBV10-2,.,TRBJ1-3,CASRNGQFSGNTIYF
TRBV9,.,TRBJ2-5,CASSDLRAGGFGETQYF
TRBV18,.,TRBJ2-3,CASSPGLAGGDTQYF
TRBV5-1,.,TRBJ1-1,CASSLQGSTEAFF
TRBV2,few,TRBJ2-3,CASSFPKRELGDTQYF
TRBV18,.,TRBJ1-3,CASSRDRDISAF
TRBV7-8,.,TRBJ1-4,CASSLGQGAINEKLFF
TRBV11-2,.,TRBJ2-7,CASSSLDYEQYF
TRBV6-5,.,TRBJ1-2,CASSPREGANYGYTF
TRBV2,.,TRBJ2-7,CASSEVGPNPYEQYF
TRBV11-2,.,TRBJ1-1,CASSFRNTEAFF
TRBV27,.,TRBJ1-2,CASSLIQGDGYTF
TRBV11-2,.,TRBJ2-6,CASSSPLSGANVLTF
TRBV5-4,once,TRBJ1-2,CASSLAVTQNYGYTF
TRBV7-7,.,TRBJ2-1,CASSLAHQGGNEQFF
TRBV11-1,once,TRBJ1-1,CASSSRYSNTEAFF
TRBV28,.,TRBJ1-5,CASSWTLGQPQHF
TRBV11-2,.,TRBJ1-3,CASSSYGTSGNTIYF
TRBV6-4,few,TRBJ2-3,CASSDSSGGTDTQYF
TRBV19,.,TRBJ2-5,CASRAGTQETQYF
TRBV9,.,TRBJ1-2,CASSGTVPNLIYGYTF
TRBV11-2,.,TRBJ2-7,CASRPTRLSYEQYF
TRBV5-1,.,TRBJ2-3,CASSSGNSHTDTQYF
TRBV7-2,once,TRBJ2-1,CASSLTSGGYNEQFF
TRBV11-2,.,TRBJ1-1,CASRAVGGTEAFF
TRBV6-2/TRBV6-3,.,TRBJ2-7,CASSYGLAEAYEQYF
TRBV11-2,.,TRBJ1-1,CASSPTVSLAFF
TRBV2,.,TRBJ1-1,CASSIDTEAFF
TRBV6-4,.,TRBJ2-1,CASSEDSYNEQFF
TRBV7-6,.,TRBJ2-1,CASSHRDRGLSSYNEQFF
TRBV10-2,.,TRBJ2-2,CASIDGGKAGELFF
TRBV30,once,TRBJ1-3,CAWTTGFSGNTIYF
TRBV7-3,.,TRBJ2-1,CASSLSPDLSQFF
TRBV19,once,TRBJ2-3,CASSIPAGGEKADTQYF
TRBV27,once,TRBJ1-5,CASSPFGSNQPQHF
TRBV19,.,TRBJ1-1,CASSRGDSLRTEAFF
TRBV10-1,.,TRBJ2-2,CASSGQAGVTGELFF